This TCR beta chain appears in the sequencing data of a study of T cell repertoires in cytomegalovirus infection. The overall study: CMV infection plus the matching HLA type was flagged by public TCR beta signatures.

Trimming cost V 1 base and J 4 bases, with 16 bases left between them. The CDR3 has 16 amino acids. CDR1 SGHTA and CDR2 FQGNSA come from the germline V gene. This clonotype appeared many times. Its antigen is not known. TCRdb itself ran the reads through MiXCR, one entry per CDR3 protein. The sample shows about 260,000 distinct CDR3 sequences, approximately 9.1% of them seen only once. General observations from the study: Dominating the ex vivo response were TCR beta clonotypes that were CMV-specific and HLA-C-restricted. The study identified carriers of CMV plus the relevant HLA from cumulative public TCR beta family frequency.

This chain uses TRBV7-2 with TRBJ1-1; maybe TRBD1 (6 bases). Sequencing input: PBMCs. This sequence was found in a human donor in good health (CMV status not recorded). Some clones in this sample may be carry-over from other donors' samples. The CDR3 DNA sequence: TGTGCCAGCAGCTTAGTTGGTTCGGGGGCCGGCACTGAAGCTTTCTTT. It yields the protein CASSLVGSGAGTEAFF. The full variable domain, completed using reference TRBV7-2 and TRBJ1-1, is GAGVSQSPSNKVTEKGKDVELRCDPISGHTALYWYRQSLGQGLEFLIYFQGNSAPDKSGLPSDRFSAERTGGSVSTLTIQRTQQEDSAVYLCASSLVGSGAGTEAFFGQGTRLTVV.